The 11 T cell receptor beta chains given below trace back to one sample, sequenced in a study of blood T cells in healthy people across ages. Primed by a sample-barcoded 5' primer and a J-beta primer mix, a second PCR proceeded for 7 to 11 cycles. TCRdb re-derived calls from the 5' RACE reads in MiXCR, one entry per CDR3 protein. The sample consists of 800,000 to 950,000 distinct CDR3 sequences, under 50% of them appearing once. The sequenced sample consisted of blood. The receptors here all came from a young man in good health.

This clonotype was picked up a small number of times. Since a much larger clone is just one base distant, this may be a read error. The chain employs TRBV7-9 and TRBJ2-4; 9 bases are shared with TRBD1. The ends lost 5 bases at V and 8 bases at J; junction bases unmatched: 7. Germline V gene sequence: CDR1 SEHNR, CDR2 FQNEAQ (reference sequence). This CDR3 comprises 14 residues. The CDR3 is CASSPWTGVDIQYF. CDR3 coding DNA: TGTGCCAGCAGCCCGTGGACAGGGGTAGACATTCAGTACTTC.

This clonotype was observed a few times. The J gene is TRBJ1-1, the V gene TRBV7-2, with D possibly TRBD1 on 5 matching bases. Germline CDR1 is SGHTA and CDR2 is FQGNSA. Trimming shortened V by 0 bases and J by 2 bases, and 10 bases separated the two germline ends. This CDR3 is built from 15 residues. In DNA, the CDR3 is TGTGCCAGCAGCTTAGCGCAGGGCAGAAACACTGAAGCTTTCTTT. Protein: CASSLAQGRNTEAFF.

This clonotype was observed a handful of times. This CDR3 is CASSRRTSGGVSTDTQYF. DNA for the CDR3: TGTGCCAGCAGCCGCCGGACTAGCGGGGGGGTAAGCACAGATACGCAGTATTTT. This chain links TRBV4-2 with TRBJ2-3, with 15 bases lining up with TRBD2. J gave up 0 bases and V 4 bases, and 5 bases lay outside the gene matches. This CDR3 contains 18 residues. Per germline, CDR1 LGHNA and CDR2 YNFKEQ.

This clonotype was recorded once. The CDR3 DNA reads as TGCAGTGCTAGTCGGCAATACTCAGATACGCAGTATTTT. This translates into CSASRQYSDTQYF. The rearrangement joins TRBV20-1 to TRBJ2-3; D unresolved. The V end was cut by 3 bases, the J end by 4 bases, with 11 bases between. This CDR3 region has 13 residues. Germline values: CDR1 DFQATT, CDR2 SNEGSKA (reference sequence).

This clonotype showed up many times. The genes are TRBV5-1 and TRBJ2-3, with 9 bases matching TRBD2. Germline-derived CDR1 and CDR2 are SGHRS and YFSETQ. Trimming removed 0 bases from V and 2 bases from J; junction bases left unmatched: 7. The CDR3 spans 17 residues. The CDR3 bases are TGCGCCAGCAGCTTGGCCTCGAGCGGGGGGTACACAGATACGCAGTATTTT. Residues: CASSLASSGGYTDTQYF.

CDR3: CASSGAGGDTQYF. CDR3 DNA sequence: TGTGCCAGCAGCGGCGCGGGGGGAGATACGCAGTATTTT. The gene calls are TRBV5-5 and TRBJ2-3; 8 bases fit TRBD2. The V and J ends lost 4 bases and 5 bases, in that order; junction bases with no gene match: 3. This CDR3 spans 13 amino acids. Per the germline V gene, CDR1 is SGHKS and CDR2 is YYEKEE (reference sequence).

This rearrangement joins TRBV20-1 to TRBJ2-1, with D perhaps given as TRBD1 or TRBD2 (5 bases each). Germline CDR1 is DFQATT and CDR2 is SNEGSKA (reference sequence). The CDR3 totals 14 residues. V was pared by 6 bases and J by 4 bases, with 16 bases between. In DNA, the CDR3 is TGCAGTGCCCACCGGGACGACTTTTACAATGAGCAGTTCTTC. Its protein is CSAHRDDFYNEQFF.

The sample holds one count of this clonotype. The chain carries TRBV2 and TRBJ2-1, with 11 positions matching TRBD2. The V gene's germline CDR1 is SNHLY and CDR2 FYNNEI. The CDR3 is 15 amino acids. V dropped 4 bases and J dropped 7; count of bases not matched to a gene: 6. CDR3 sequence: CASSVSGGAWNEQFF. The CDR3 nucleotides read TGTGCCAGCAGTGTTAGCGGGGGGGCCTGGAATGAGCAGTTCTTC.

V and J are TRBV6-2 or TRBV6-3 and TRBJ1-1; TRBD1 might be the D (6 bases). Germline V lookup: CDR1 MNHEY, CDR2 SVGEGT. The CDR3 runs 18 residues. Trimming stripped 5 bases from V and 3 bases from J, with 25 bases between. In DNA form, the CDR3 reads TGTGCCAGCAGTCCTGGGACACCGGGAGTGGTATTGCACACTGAAGCTTTCTTT. Translated, it gives CASSPGTPGVVLHTEAFF.

This clonotype was recorded once. CDR3 DNA: TGTGCCAGCAGCCGGACTAGACCGGAGACCCAGTACTTC. Its translation is CASSRTRPETQYF. The chain links TRBV3-1 to TRBJ2-5; TRBD2 aligns across 7 bases. J lost 5 bases, V lost 4 bases, and 4 bases had no gene match. This CDR3 region has 13 residues. CDR1 and CDR2 from the germline V gene are LGHDT and YNNKEL (reference sequence).

There are a few counts of this clonotype. The chain carries TRBV4-2 and TRBJ2-1; 7 nucleotides line up with TRBD2. CDR1 is LGHNA, CDR2 YNFKEQ, per germline. The length of the CDR3 is 17 residues. Germline trimming cut 0 bases from V and 5 bases from J; bases unmatched to any gene: 10. This chain's CDR3 is CASSQDAAAGRHNEQFF. The CDR3 DNA follows: TGTGCCAGCAGCCAAGATGCGGCAGCGGGGAGACACAATGAGCAGTTCTTC.